This is a list of T cell receptor beta chains from one sample in a study of blood T cell repertoires in COVID-19. Here immunoSEQ multiplex PCR was the method, and the copy in TCRdb shows in-frame clones only, minus some. The sample has over 200,000 clones; about 90% are singletons. The sequencing sample was made of peripheral blood. These receptors were obtained from a man aged 35 to 55 with active or convalescent COVID-19. The CDR3 runs from the conserved cysteine through the conserved F or W. A D gene is named only where the DNA matches it firmly. Size values are once, few and many counts, or a class for expanded clones, and some rows have none.

>TRBD1|TRBJ1-6|-|TRBV2
TGTGCCAGCACAGAAGAGGGGACAGGAAATTCACCCCTCCACTTT
CASTEEGTGNSPLHF
>TRBD1|TRBJ1-3|-|TRBV15
TGTGCCACCAGTAATCCCGTGGGACAGGGGGGCACCATATATTTT
CATSNPVGQGGTIYF
>-|TRBJ2-7|-|TRBV29-1
TGCAGCGCCGAAACTCCCCCGAGGGGGACAAGCTACGAGCAGTACTTC
CSAETPPRGTSYEQYF
>TRBD1|TRBJ1-2|-|TRBV11-2
TGTGCCAGCAGCTTAGATCGGGGGACAGGGGGGAACTATGGCTACACCTTC
CASSLDRGTGGNYGYTF
>-|TRBJ1-2|-|TRBV5-4
TGTGCCAGCAGCTTGGGGGTCCAGGAGGCCTATGGCTACACCTTC
CASSLGVQEAYGYTF
>-|TRBJ1-1|-|TRBV12-5
TGTGCTAGTGGTTTCGGGGGAGACACTGAAGCTTTCTTT
CASGFGGDTEAFF
>-|TRBJ1-2|-|TRBV7-8
TGTGCCAGCAGCTCTAACAGGGCTACAAATTATGGCTACACCTTC
CASSSNRATNYGYTF
>TRBD1|TRBJ1-3|-|TRBV5-1
TGCGCCAGCAGCCCCAGGGGGGAGGCTGGAAACACCATATATTTT
CASSPRGEAGNTIYF
>-|TRBJ1-6|few|TRBV18
TGTGCCAGCTCACCATCTGAGACATCCTATAATTCACCCCTCCACTTT
CASSPSETSYNSPLHF
>-|TRBJ2-5|-|TRBV5-1
TGCGCCAGCAGCGCCGGGAGCACCGTAGAGACCCAGTACTTC
CASSAGSTVETQYF
>TRBD2|TRBJ2-5|-|TRBV18
TGTGCCAGCTCAACTGGACTAGCGGGGGGGCCCGGGAAGACCCAGTACTTC
CASSTGLAGGPGKTQYF
>TRBD1|TRBJ2-7|-|TRBV27
TGTGCCAGCAGTTCTTCCATCGGGACAGGGGACTACGAGCAGTACTTC
CASSSSIGTGDYEQYF
>TRBD1|TRBJ1-2|-|TRBV27
TGTGCCAGCAGTCCCTGGGACAGGGACAACTATGGCTACACCTTC
CASSPWDRDNYGYTF
>TRBD1|TRBJ1-4|-|TRBV5-1
TGCGCCAGCAGCTCGGGACAGAATAATGAAAAACTGTTTTTT
CASSSGQNNEKLFF
>-|TRBJ2-7|once|TRBV19
TGTGCCAGTAGTTTCGCCTACGAGCAGTACTTC
CASSFAYEQYF
>-|TRBJ1-6|once|TRBV9
TGTGCCAGCAGCCCGGGGGGTCCATTAGTTCATTCACCCCTCCACTTT
CASSPGGPLVHSPLHF
>-|TRBJ2-7|-|TRBV10-1
TGCGCCAGCAGTGGTGGGGGACTCTACGAGCAGTACTTC
CASSGGGLYEQYF
>-|TRBJ1-1|once|TRBV5-1
TGCGCCAGCAGCTTCTCTTCTAACACTGAAGCTTTCTTT
CASSFSSNTEAFF
>-|TRBJ2-3|-|TRBV9
TGTGCCAGCAGCGTCCTTACTGCCCGAGATACGCAGTATTTT
CASSVLTARDTQYF
>-|TRBJ1-2|once|TRBV21-1
TGTGCCAGCAGCCCTAAGGGACAGGCCGTTAACTATGGCTACACCTTC
CASSPKGQAVNYGYTF
>-|TRBJ1-2|-|TRBV5-1
TGCGCCAGCAGCTTATCAGGGGATGGCTACACCTTC
CASSLSGDGYTF
>TRBD2|TRBJ2-3|-|TRBV5-1
TGCGCCAGCAGCTTGTCTCCCGGGACTAGCGGCACAGATACGCAGTATTTT
CASSLSPGTSGTDTQYF
>-|TRBJ2-3|-|TRBV15
TGTGCCACCAGCAGAGCCCCTCCGGATACGCAGTATTTT
CATSRAPPDTQYF
>TRBD1|TRBJ1-2|few|TRBV20-1
TGCAGTGCTAGTCCCCGGGACAGGGGTGACGGCTACACCTTC
CSASPRDRGDGYTF
>TRBD1|TRBJ2-2|-|TRBV5-4
TGTGCCAGCAGTCTTGGGACAGGGAACACCGGGGAGCTGTTTTTT
CASSLGTGNTGELFF
>-|TRBJ1-6|-|TRBV10-3
TGTGCCACCCATGGGGGGGGCTCGTATAATTCACCCCTCCACTTT
CATHGGGSYNSPLHF
>TRBD1|TRBJ2-1|-|TRBV10-2
TGCGCCAGCAGTGAGTCTTTTCGGGACAGAACCTACAATGAGCAGTTCTTC
CASSESFRDRTYNEQFF
>TRBD1|TRBJ2-7|-|TRBV10-3
TGTGCCATCAGTGAACGGGACAGCCGTTCCTACGAGCAGTACTTC
CAISERDSRSYEQYF
>TRBD1|TRBJ1-5|-|TRBV7-2
TGTGCCAGCAGCTCCCAGGGGGACCCCAATCAGCCCCAGCATTTT
CASSSQGDPNQPQHF
>-|TRBJ1-3|-|TRBV30
TGTGCCTGGAGTTACTCTGGAAACACCATATATTTT
CAWSYSGNTIYF
>TRBD1|TRBJ2-5|-|TRBV28
TGTGCCAGCAGTTTGGGCAGGGGGCTGGAGACCCAGTACTTC
CASSLGRGLETQYF